The next 7 T cell receptor beta chains were all read from a single sample in a study of PD-L1 blockade in urothelial cancer. TCRdb keeps only in-frame clones here, not all; method: immunoSEQ multiplex PCR. The sample includes 55,000 or so clones, approximately 87% seen only once; the top ten take about 5.3%. The starting material was PBMCs, obtained around atezolizumab (anti-PD-L1) treatment. The receptors were sampled from a man aged 40-50 years with urothelial cancer.

In its sample, this clone was seen once. The chain employs TRBV28 and TRBJ1-1; D not certain. Germline-derived CDR1 and CDR2 are MDHEN and SYDVKM. Trimming pared 5 bases from V and 11 bases from J, leaving 12 bases between. CDR3 length: 11 amino acids. The CDR3 DNA is TGTGCCAGCAGTCGTTTGCGGGATGCTTTCTTT. Translation: CASSRLRDAFF. Together with reference TRBV28 and TRBJ1-1, the CDR3 gives the full variable domain: DVKVTQSSRYLVKRTGEKVFLECVQDMDHENMFWYRQDPGLGLRLIYFSYDVKMKEKGDIPEGYSVSREKKERFSLILESASTNQTSMYLCASSRLRDAFFGQGTRLTVV.

The chain couples TRBV7-2 to TRBJ1-2; D gene unclear. The CDR3 extends over 15 amino acids. Between the trimmed V and J ends, which lost 0 bases and 2 bases, there was a span of 10 bases. CDR1 is SGHTA and CDR2 is FQGNSA in the germline V gene. CDR3 sequence (DNA): TGTGCCAGCAGCTTAGCGCGCGGGATGAACTATGGCTACACCTTC. Its translation: CASSLARGMNYGYTF.

This clone was detected only once. This chain uses TRBV28 with TRBJ2-7; TRBD1 agrees at 8 bases. The germline CDR1 and CDR2 sequences are MDHEN and SYDVKM. Trimming cost V 3 bases and J 10 bases; bases outside gene matches: 8. This CDR3 comprises 13 residues. CDR3 DNA sequence: TGTGCCAGCAGTTTGGGCAACAGGGGGTTCCAGTACTTC. Translating gives CASSLGNRGFQYF. The whole variable domain, filled in from reference TRBV28 and TRBJ2-7, reads DVKVTQSSRYLVKRTGEKVFLECVQDMDHENMFWYRQDPGLGLRLIYFSYDVKMKEKGDIPEGYSVSREKKERFSLILESASTNQTSMYLCASSLGNRGFQYFGPGTRLTVT.

The rearrangement uses TRBV5-1 and TRBJ1-5; 8 nucleotides match TRBD1. Germline CDR1 SGHRS, CDR2 YFSETQ. The CDR3 is 16 residues long. Unmatched junction bases numbered 8, after V lost 0 bases and J lost 6 bases. CDR3 sequence reads: CASSLAPQGGGQPQHF. DNA for the CDR3: TGCGCCAGCAGCTTGGCCCCACAGGGGGGCGGTCAGCCCCAGCATTTT.

The chain has TRBV27 and TRBJ2-3; TRBD2 agrees at 9 bases. V lost 2 bases, J lost 5 bases, and 5 bases stayed unmatched. In germline, CDR1 is MNHEY, CDR2 SMNVEV (reference sequence). The CDR3 runs 15 residues. This chain's CDR3 is CASSLRGRGGDTQYF. In DNA form, the CDR3 reads TGTGCCAGCAGTTTAAGAGGGCGGGGGGGAGATACGCAGTATTTT.

The rearrangement joins TRBV2 to TRBJ1-2; D is uncertain. The CDR3 loop spans 13 amino acids. Germline assignment: CDR1 SNHLY and CDR2 FYNNEI. V lost 3 bases to trimming and J lost 7 bases, with 12 bases between them. The CDR3 spells CASSDLGDFGYTF. The CDR3 DNA sequence: TGTGCCAGCAGTGACCTAGGAGATTTTGGCTACACCTTC.

This clone was picked up one time. This chain joins TRBV5-4 and TRBJ2-1; 10 bases map to TRBD2. The CDR3 length is 18 residues. V lost 4 bases to trimming and J lost 6 bases; unmatched junction nucleotides: 16. Germline V gene lookup returns CDR1 SGHNT and CDR2 YYREEE (reference sequence). In DNA form, the CDR3 reads TGTGCCAGCAGCCTCGGGACTAGCGCCCAGAGGGGGTCCAATGAGCAGTTCTTC. Translated: CASSLGTSAQRGSNEQFF.